This TCR beta chain was sequenced during a study of beta chain features in type 1 diabetes (dated by TCRdb to 2017 to 2018). Broadly, across the study: Mean age, gender distribution, total cell number and subset yield were not different between patients and healthy donors. A total of around 100 million sorted cells were examined across all samples, and RNA yield correlated strongly with the number of cells per subset. In the study, TCRB repertoires of sorted circulating CD4+ T cell subsets from recently diagnosed type 1 diabetes patients were compared with those of matched healthy donors. Regulatory and stem cell-like memory subsets were isolated from only 8 patients and 8 healthy donors, whereas naive and central memory subsets came from all 30 or so donors. What the authors observed across the whole study: In all four CD4+ subsets, TCRB CDR3 length was moderately but significantly shorter in type 1 diabetes patients. Naive, central memory and regulatory TCRB repertoires appeared to be more alike among patients than among healthy donors. Because small numbers of individuals were included in the HLA sub-analyses, any influence of HLA type on TCRB rearrangement was left unresolved. Because cDNA was sequenced instead of genomic DNA, activated cells with high expression could be over-represented, although the groups did not differ in activation or CD3 levels. At VDJ recombination sites, patients with type 1 diabetes made fewer insertions and deleted more nucleotides, a pattern implying thymic rearrangement abnormalities. PCR might favor shorter templates, but patient and control samples were amplified and corrected together, so any skew would affect both groups equally.

As regards this clone: The antigen it recognizes is unknown. There are no base qualities to consult, and no much larger clone falls within one base.

Here V drops 1 base and J drops 0 bases, and the junction holds 8 bases not matched to any gene. The CDR3 holds 18 amino acids from the cysteine to the phenylalanine. The only DNA kept is the CDR3, 54 bases in frame from the first base. Looking up the germline V gene yields CDR1 SGHRS and CDR2 YFSETQ. The entire isolated RNA was reverse transcribed using the High Capacity cDNA Reverse Transcription Kit, and thus expressed TCRB transcripts were sequenced. Naive, central memory and regulatory T cell samples underwent deep immunoSEQ sequencing, averaging around 4 million total reads per sample. Sorted cells were lysed in RLT buffer, and RNA was extracted using DNase-treated RNeasy Micro or Mini kits according to cell number. To prevent cross-contamination, each cell subset was processed individually, whereas patient and healthy donor samples were processed jointly. TCRB sequences were amplified from cDNA with the immunoSEQ multiplex PCR, producing 87-bp fragments spanning the CDR3 region. Sequencing of the amplicons was performed on the Illumina HiSeq platform. Concerning the study's data processing: Synthetic template baselines were used to correct PCR bias computationally, reads within Hamming distance 2 were collapsed, and singletons that could not be merged were discarded. Reads were aligned against IMGT so that V, D and J genes, CDR3 length and insertions or deletions at six rearrangement sites could be assigned. Within each subset, clonotype counts were normalized to sorted cell number, after which true diversity and Gini coefficients were computed with the tcR R package. The overlap coefficient, calculated on TCRB nucleotide sequences, was used to measure repertoire sharing. As a proxy for the pre-selection repertoire, out-of-frame TCRB sequences from naive cells were analyzed. The source is immuneACCESS, and TCRdb retained only in-frame sequences with V and J called. Part of the clones is not carried over; for the studies checked, unresolved V genes explain less than half of this, and the remainder is unexplained. From that table come the V and J calls and clone size; the DNA was used to work out D and trimming. The sample table holds 400,000 to 500,000 clones, of which approximately 15% were seen once. Jointly, the top ten make up around 0.039% of the sample.

Each donor gave one peripheral blood draw, averaging about 120 mL, which was collected into heparinised tubes. Using a panel that included CD45RO, CCR7, CD25, CD127, CD95 and CD27, naive, central memory, regulatory and stem cell-like memory CD4+ T cells were sorted on a BD FACSAria II. A purity above 95% was achieved for all sorted populations. PBMCs were isolated right away by Lymphoprep density gradient centrifugation and were stained directly, without culture. So that batch effects would be minimized, each experiment stained and sorted samples in pairs, pairing one healthy donor with one patient.

The chain was built from TRBV5-1 and TRBJ2-3, and 10 bases in between align with TRBD2. The sequence was obtained from a man aged 25 to 45 in good health. The sequenced material came from naive CD4+ T cells from blood. The cell subset or site label corresponds to: true naive CD4+ T cells. The CDR3 region: CASSLIRTSGSSTDTQYF. The nucleotide sequence is TGCGCCAGCAGCTTGATTCGGACTAGCGGTTCTAGCACAGATACGCAGTATTTT.